The 14 T cell receptor beta chains reported below all come from one sample, sequenced in a study of T cells expressing NK-cell markers. Each CDR3 protein gets one entry in TCRdb, which reprocessed the 5' RACE reads and gives no DNA. This table lists about 460,000 distinct CDR3 sequences. Specimen: blood T cells: a sorted CD56 or NKG2C T cell subset, CD4+ or CD8+ T cells, or bulk PBMC T cells (not recorded which). These receptors came from a woman aged 50 to 60 in good health.

The J gene is TRBJ2-1, the V gene TRBV5-1; the TRBD2 assignment by TCRdb is unverifiable without DNA. Germline V gives CDR1 SGHRS, CDR2 YFSETQ. CDR3 length equals 16 residues. This chain's CDR3 is CASSLAGGYSYNEQFF.

The V call is TRBV3-1, the J call TRBJ1-1. Germline V gives CDR1 LGHDT, CDR2 YNNKEL (reference sequence). The CDR3 length is 15 residues. CDR3 residues: CASSPTLGGNTEAFF.

V and J are TRBV21-1 and TRBJ2-5. TRBV21-1 is labeled a pseudogene. CDR3 length: 16 amino acids. The CDR3 reads CASSKSADAYQETQYF.

The chain joins TRBV6-1 to TRBJ2-6. The CDR3 runs to 15 residues. CDR1 MNHNS and CDR2 SASEGT come from the germline V gene. The CDR3 is CASSEGVSGANVLTF.

The V gene is TRBV20-1, the J gene TRBJ2-1. Germline V gene lookup returns CDR1 DFQATT and CDR2 SNEGSKA (reference sequence). The CDR3 length is 14 residues. CDR3 loop: CSASRRTVYNEQFF.

The rearrangement joins TRBV10-3 to TRBJ1-2; TCRdb reports TRBD1, a call that lacks DNA to check it against. This CDR3 is built from 11 residues. Per germline, CDR1 ENHRY and CDR2 SYGVKD. The CDR3 is CAIRSPGGYTF.

The chain is built from TRBV3-1 and TRBJ1-1. Germline-derived CDR1 and CDR2 are LGHDT and YNNKEL (reference sequence). This CDR3 is 14 amino acids long. The CDR3 reads CASSQAGGNTEAFF. Together with reference TRBV3-1 and TRBJ1-1, the CDR3 gives the full variable domain: DTAVSQTPKYLVTQMGNDKSIKCEQNLGHDTMYWYKQDSKKFLKIMFSYNNKELIINETVPNRFSPKSPDKAHLNLHINSLELGDSAVYFCASSQAGGNTEAFFGQGTRLTVV.

The chain joins TRBV5-1 to TRBJ2-1; TCRdb reports TRBD1, a call that lacks DNA to check it against. The CDR3 sequence is 15 residues long. Germline V gives CDR1 SGHRS, CDR2 YFSETQ. The CDR3 protein is CASSSDRGGTFEQFF.

V is TRBV7-2 and J is TRBJ2-1; absent DNA, TCRdb's TRBD1 call cannot be checked. Looked up from germline, CDR1 is SGHTA and CDR2 is FQGNSA. The CDR3 has 15 amino acids. The CDR3 sequence is CASSFHRGGANEQFF.

The chain is built from TRBV18 and TRBJ2-7; TCRdb's D gene call, TRBD1, goes unchecked for lack of DNA. Germline V gene sequence: CDR1 KGHSH, CDR2 LQKENI. The CDR3 spans 13 residues. The CDR3 sequence: CASTGGERYEQYF.

The chain couples TRBV7-9 to TRBJ1-1. CDR3 length equals 11 residues. Germline assignment: CDR1 SEHNR and CDR2 FQNEAQ (reference sequence). CDR3 sequence reads: CASSLAKTAFF. The whole variable domain, filled in from reference TRBV7-9 and TRBJ1-1, reads DTGVSQNPRHKITKRGQNVTFRCDPISEHNRLYWYRQTLGQGPEFLTYFQNEAQLEKSRLLSDRFSAERPKGSFSTLEIQRTEQGDSAMYLCASSLAKTAFFGQGTRLTVV.

The J gene is TRBJ2-1, the V gene TRBV5-1; with no DNA, the TCRdb D assignment of TRBD2 cannot be verified. The CDR3 length is 16 residues. The germline V gene has CDR1 SGHRS and CDR2 YFSETQ. The CDR3 region is CASSPERLAGGNEQFF.

The genes are TRBV10-3 and TRBJ2-3. This CDR3 comprises 16 residues. Germline-derived CDR1 and CDR2 are ENHRY and SYGVKD. The CDR3 sequence is CAISESAKPSTDTQYF.

The gene calls are TRBV12-3 or TRBV12-4 and TRBJ2-3; TCRdb's D call of TRBD1 is untestable without DNA. The CDR3 length is 17 residues. The CDR3 is CASSSDRGGASTDTQYF.